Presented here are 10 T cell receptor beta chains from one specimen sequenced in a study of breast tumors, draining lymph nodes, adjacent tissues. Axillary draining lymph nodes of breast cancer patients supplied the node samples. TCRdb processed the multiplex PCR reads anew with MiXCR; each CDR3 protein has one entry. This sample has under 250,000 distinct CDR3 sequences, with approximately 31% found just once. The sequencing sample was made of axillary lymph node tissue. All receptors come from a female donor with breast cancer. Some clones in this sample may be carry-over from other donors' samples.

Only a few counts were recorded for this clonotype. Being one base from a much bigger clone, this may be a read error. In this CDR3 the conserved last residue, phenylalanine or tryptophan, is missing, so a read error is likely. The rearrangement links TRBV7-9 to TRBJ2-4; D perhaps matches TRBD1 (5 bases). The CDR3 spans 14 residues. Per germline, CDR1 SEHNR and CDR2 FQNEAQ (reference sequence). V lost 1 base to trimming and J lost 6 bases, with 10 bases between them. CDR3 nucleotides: TGTGCCAGCAGCTTAGGACCAGGGATAAACATTCAGTACCTC. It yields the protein CASSLGPGINIQYL.

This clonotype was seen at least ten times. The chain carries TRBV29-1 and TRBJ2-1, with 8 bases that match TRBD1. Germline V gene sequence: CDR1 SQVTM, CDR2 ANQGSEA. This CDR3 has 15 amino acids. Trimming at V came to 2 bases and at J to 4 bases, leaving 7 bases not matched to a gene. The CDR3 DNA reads TGCAGCGTTGAAAACAGGGGGATAGGATACAATGAGCAGTTCTTC. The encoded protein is CSVENRGIGYNEQFF.

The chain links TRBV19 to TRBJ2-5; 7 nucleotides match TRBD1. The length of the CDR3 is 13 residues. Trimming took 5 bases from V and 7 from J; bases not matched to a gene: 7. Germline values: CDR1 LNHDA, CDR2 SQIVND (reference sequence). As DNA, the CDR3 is TGTGCCAGTAGTCGACAGGGACGGGGGACCCAGTACTTC. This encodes CASSRQGRGTQYF.

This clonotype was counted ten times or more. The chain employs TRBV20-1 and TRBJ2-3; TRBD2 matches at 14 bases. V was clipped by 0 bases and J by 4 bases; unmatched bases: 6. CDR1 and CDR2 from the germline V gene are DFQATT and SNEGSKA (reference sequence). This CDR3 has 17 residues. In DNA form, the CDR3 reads TGCAGTGCTAGAGATCCCCGACTAGCGGGAGGGGCAGATACGCAGTATTTT. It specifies CSARDPRLAGGADTQYF.

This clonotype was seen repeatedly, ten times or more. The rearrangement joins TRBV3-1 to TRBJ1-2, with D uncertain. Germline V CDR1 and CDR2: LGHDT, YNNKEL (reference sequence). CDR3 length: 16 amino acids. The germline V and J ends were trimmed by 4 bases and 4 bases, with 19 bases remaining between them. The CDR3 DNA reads TGTGCCAGCAGCCGACGAAACCGAGCAGGCAGCTATGGCTACACCTTC. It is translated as CASSRRNRAGSYGYTF.

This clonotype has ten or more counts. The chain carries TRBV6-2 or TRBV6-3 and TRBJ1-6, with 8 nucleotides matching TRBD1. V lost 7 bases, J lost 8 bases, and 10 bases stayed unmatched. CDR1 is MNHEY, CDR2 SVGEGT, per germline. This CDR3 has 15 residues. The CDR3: CASNGQGRGDSPLHF. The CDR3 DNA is TGTGCCAGCAATGGACAGGGCAGGGGAGATTCACCCCTCCACTTT.

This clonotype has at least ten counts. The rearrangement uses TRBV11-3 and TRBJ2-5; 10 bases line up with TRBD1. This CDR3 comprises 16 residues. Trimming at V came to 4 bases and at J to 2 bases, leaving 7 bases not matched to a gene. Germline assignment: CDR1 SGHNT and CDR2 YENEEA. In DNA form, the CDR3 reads TGTGCCAGCAGCTCCCGGGACAGGGGAGGGCAAGAGACCCAGTACTTC. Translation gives CASSSRDRGGQETQYF.

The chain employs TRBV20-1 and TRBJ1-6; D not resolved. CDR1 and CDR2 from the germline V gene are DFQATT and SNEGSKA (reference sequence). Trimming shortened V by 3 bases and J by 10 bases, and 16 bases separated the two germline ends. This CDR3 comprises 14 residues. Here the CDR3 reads CSASVLAGGSPLHF. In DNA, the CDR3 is TGCAGTGCTAGTGTTCTAGCGGGAGGATCACCCCTCCACTTT.

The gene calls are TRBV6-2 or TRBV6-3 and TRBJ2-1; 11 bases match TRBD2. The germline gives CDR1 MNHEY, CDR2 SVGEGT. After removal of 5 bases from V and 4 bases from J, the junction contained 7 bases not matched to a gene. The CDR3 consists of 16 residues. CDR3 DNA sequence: TGTGCCAGCAGTCCTAGCGGGGGGCGGGGTTACAATGAGCAGTTCTTC. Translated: CASSPSGGRGYNEQFF.

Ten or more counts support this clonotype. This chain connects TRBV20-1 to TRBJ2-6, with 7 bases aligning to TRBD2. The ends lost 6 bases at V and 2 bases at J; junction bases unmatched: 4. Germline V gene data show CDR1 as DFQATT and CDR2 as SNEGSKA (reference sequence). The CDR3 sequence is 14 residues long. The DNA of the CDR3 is TGCAGTGCAAAGAGCGGGGCTGGGGCCAACGTCCTGACTTTC. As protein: CSAKSGAGANVLTF.